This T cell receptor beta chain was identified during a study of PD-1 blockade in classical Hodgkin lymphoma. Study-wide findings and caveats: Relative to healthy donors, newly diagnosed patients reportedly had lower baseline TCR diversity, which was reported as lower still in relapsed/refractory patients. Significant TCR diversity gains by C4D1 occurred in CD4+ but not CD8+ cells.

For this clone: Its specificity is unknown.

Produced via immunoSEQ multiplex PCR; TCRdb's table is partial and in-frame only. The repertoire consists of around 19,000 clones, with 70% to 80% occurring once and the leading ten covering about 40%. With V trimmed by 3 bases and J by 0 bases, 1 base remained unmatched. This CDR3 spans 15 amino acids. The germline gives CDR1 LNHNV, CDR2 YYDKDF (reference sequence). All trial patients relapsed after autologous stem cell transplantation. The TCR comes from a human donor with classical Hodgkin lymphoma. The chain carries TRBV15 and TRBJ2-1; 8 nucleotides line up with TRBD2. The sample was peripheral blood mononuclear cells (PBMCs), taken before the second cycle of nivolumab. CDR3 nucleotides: TGTGCCACCAGCAGTAGCGGGGCCTCCTACAATGAGCAGTTCTTC. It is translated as CATSSSGASYNEQFF.